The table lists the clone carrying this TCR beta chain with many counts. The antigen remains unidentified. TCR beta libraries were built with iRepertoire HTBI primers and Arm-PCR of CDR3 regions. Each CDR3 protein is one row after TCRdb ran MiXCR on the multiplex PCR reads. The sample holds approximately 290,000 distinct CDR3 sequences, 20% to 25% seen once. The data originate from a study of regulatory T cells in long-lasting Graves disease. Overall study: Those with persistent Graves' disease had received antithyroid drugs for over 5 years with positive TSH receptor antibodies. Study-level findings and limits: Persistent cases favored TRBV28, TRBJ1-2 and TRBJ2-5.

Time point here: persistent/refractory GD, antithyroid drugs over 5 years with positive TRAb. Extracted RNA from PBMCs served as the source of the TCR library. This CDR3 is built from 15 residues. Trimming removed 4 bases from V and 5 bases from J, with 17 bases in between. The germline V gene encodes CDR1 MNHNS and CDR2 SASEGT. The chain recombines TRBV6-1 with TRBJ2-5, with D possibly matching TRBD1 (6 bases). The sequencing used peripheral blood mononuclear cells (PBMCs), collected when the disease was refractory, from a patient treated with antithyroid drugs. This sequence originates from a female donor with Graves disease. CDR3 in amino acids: CASSGNRERMETQYF. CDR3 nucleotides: TGTGCCAGCAGTGGAAACAGGGAGAGGATGGAGACCCAGTACTTC.